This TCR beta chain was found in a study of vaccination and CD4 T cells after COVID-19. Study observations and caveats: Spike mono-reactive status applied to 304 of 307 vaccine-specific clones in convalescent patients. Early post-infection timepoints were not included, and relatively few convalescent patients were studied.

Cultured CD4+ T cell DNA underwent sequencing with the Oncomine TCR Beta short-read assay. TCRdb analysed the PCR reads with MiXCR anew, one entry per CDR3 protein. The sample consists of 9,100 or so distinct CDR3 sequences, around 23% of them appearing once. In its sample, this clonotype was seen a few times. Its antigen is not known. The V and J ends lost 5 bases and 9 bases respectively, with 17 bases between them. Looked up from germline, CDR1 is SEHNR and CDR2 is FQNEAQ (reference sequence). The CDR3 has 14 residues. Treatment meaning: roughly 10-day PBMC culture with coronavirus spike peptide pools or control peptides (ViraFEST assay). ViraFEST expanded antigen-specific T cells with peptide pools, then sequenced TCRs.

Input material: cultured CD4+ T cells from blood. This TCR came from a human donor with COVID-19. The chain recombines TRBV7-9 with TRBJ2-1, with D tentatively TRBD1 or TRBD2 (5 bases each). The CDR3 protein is CASSPRDPRTEQFF. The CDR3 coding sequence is TGTGCCAGCAGCCCCCGGGACCCCCGTACTGAGCAGTTCTTC.